What follows are 10 T cell receptor beta chains derived from one specimen sequenced in a study of cytomegalovirus exposure and HLA in healthy donors. The PCR made use of 60 Vbeta and 13 Jbeta primers. The table came from immunoSEQ multiplex PCR; TCRdb's copy has only in-frame clones and leaves some out. The sample yields over 55,000 clones, over 75% seen once. The sequenced material came from PBMCs. These receptors were collected from a woman aged 25 to 45 in good health and CMV-seropositive.

The chain combines TRBV4-2 with TRBJ2-1; 10 bases align to TRBD2. Germline V gives CDR1 LGHNA, CDR2 YNFKEQ. Trimming removed 4 bases from V and 4 bases from J; junction bases left unmatched: 7. The CDR3 runs to 16 residues. The CDR3 spells CASSPVLAGGYNEQFF. Written as DNA, the CDR3 is TGTGCCAGCAGCCCTGTGTTAGCGGGAGGATACAATGAGCAGTTCTTC.

This clone was recorded only once. CDR3: CSVQPLANTGELFF. In nucleotides, the CDR3 is TGCAGCGTCCAGCCTCTAGCGAACACCGGGGAGCTGTTTTTT. This chain links TRBV29-1 with TRBJ2-2; no clear D. The CDR3 consists of 14 residues. Germline values: CDR1 SQVTM, CDR2 ANQGSEA. Trimming removed 6 bases at V and 0 bases at J, with 11 bases between.

The chain uses TRBV7-9 and TRBJ2-1; 7 positions match TRBD1. With V trimmed by 5 bases and J by 4 bases, 8 bases remained unmatched. The CDR3 contains 15 residues. CDR1 and CDR2 from the germline V gene are SEHNR and FQNEAQ (reference sequence). Written as DNA, the CDR3 is TGTGCCAGCAGCAAGGCCTTGGGACAGTACAATGAGCAGTTCTTC. It encodes CASSKALGQYNEQFF.

The genes are TRBV28 and TRBJ1-2; D gene unclear. Germline CDR1 MDHEN, CDR2 SYDVKM. This CDR3 region has 11 residues. Trimming removed 10 bases from V and 1 base from J, with 7 bases in between. CDR3 nucleotides: TGTGCCACAGCTAGTAACTATGGCTACACCTTC. Its translation: CATASNYGYTF.

This clone has just a few counts. The chain combines TRBV28 with TRBJ2-3; D remains unclear. V was cut by 6 bases and J by 3 bases, with 13 bases left in between. CDR3 length: 14 residues. Per the germline V gene, CDR1 is MDHEN and CDR2 is SYDVKM. The CDR3 nucleotides read TGTGCCAGCAGGAGAGCAGGTGGGACAGATACGCAGTATTTT. Amino acid sequence: CASRRAGGTDTQYF.

The rearrangement links TRBV5-1 to TRBJ2-7; 8 bases agree with TRBD1. In germline, CDR1 is SGHRS, CDR2 YFSETQ. V was pared by 4 bases and J by 0 bases, with 6 bases of the junction left unmatched. This CDR3 is built from 15 residues. This CDR3 is CASSGQGMSSYEQYF. CDR3 coding DNA: TGCGCCAGCAGCGGACAGGGAATGAGCTCCTACGAGCAGTACTTC.

This clone has more than one count but fewer than ten. V and J are TRBV9 and TRBJ2-7; D gene unclear. Deletions cut 0 bases from V and 4 bases from J, with 11 bases between. CDR1 is SGDLS, CDR2 YYNGEE, per germline. The CDR3 sequence is 14 residues long. CDR3 protein: CASSVAGDGYEQYF. CDR3 coding DNA: TGTGCCAGCAGCGTAGCTGGAGACGGGTACGAGCAGTACTTC.

The V call is TRBV25-1, the J call TRBJ2-7; TRBD1 aligns across 10 bases. The CDR3 runs 14 residues. CDR1 MGHDK and CDR2 SYGVNS come from the germline V gene. V shed 6 bases, J shed 2 bases, and the junction held 4 bases outside the gene matches. Here the CDR3 reads CASRMGQGTYEQYF. Written as DNA, the CDR3 is TGTGCCAGCAGAATGGGACAGGGGACCTACGAGCAGTACTTC.

The chain employs TRBV11-2 and TRBJ2-7; 9 nucleotides agree with TRBD2. This CDR3 comprises 14 residues. Germline loops: CDR1 SGHAT, CDR2 FQNNGV. Germline trimming cut 2 bases from V and 3 bases from J; bases unmatched to any gene: 2. The CDR3, as DNA: TGTGCCAGCAGCTTAAGTAGCGGGAGCTACGAGCAGTACTTC. Its protein is CASSLSSGSYEQYF.

CDR3 sequence: CASSTRTGGNYGYTF. The CDR3 DNA reads as TGTGCCAGCAGCACCCGGACAGGGGGTAACTATGGCTACACCTTC. This chain joins TRBV27 and TRBJ1-2; 10 positions match TRBD1. This CDR3 is 15 amino acids long. V shed 6 bases and J 1 base; nucleotides not matched to a gene: 5. CDR1 is MNHEY, CDR2 SMNVEV, per germline (reference sequence).